This T cell receptor (beta chain) was sequenced for a study of T cell responses to AZD1222 COVID-19 vaccine. Libraries were prepared by immunoSEQ multiplex PCR; TCRdb keeps only in-frame clonotypes and omits some of them. The sample consists of 100,000 to 130,000 clones, 70% to 90% of them appearing once. The V gene lost 6 bases and the J gene lost 4 bases, with 18 bases spanning the gap. The CDR3 sequence is 15 residues long. Germline CDR1 and CDR2: MNHNY and SVGAGI (reference sequence). The source of this sequence is an adult who received the AZD1222 COVID-19 vaccine. V is TRBV6-6 and J is TRBJ1-1; no clear D gene. The starting material was peripheral blood, obtained 28 days after the second AZD1222 dose. The CDR3 nucleotides are TGTGCCAGCAGCGCTCACCTTCTGGAGGGCACTGAAGCTTTCTTT. Translated, it gives CASSAHLLEGTEAFF.